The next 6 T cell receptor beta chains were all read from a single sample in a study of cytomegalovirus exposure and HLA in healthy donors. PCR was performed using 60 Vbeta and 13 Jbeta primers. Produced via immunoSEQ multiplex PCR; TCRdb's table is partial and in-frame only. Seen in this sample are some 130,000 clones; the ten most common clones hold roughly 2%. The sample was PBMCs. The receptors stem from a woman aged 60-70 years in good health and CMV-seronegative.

CDR3 region: CASGKTGDQPQHF. The CDR3 nucleotides are TGTGCCAGCGGCAAAACCGGGGATCAGCCCCAGCATTTT. The chain uses TRBV2 and TRBJ1-5, with no clear D. This CDR3 is 13 amino acids long. The V and J ends lost 8 bases and 5 bases respectively, with 13 bases between them. CDR1 is SNHLY and CDR2 is FYNNEI in the germline V gene. The full variable domain, completed using reference TRBV2 and TRBJ1-5, is EPEVTQTPSHQVTQMGQEVILRCVPISNHLYFYWYRQILGQKVEFLVSFYNNEISEKSEIFDDQFSVERPDGSNFTLKIRSTKLEDSAMYFCASGKTGDQPQHFGDGTRLSIL.

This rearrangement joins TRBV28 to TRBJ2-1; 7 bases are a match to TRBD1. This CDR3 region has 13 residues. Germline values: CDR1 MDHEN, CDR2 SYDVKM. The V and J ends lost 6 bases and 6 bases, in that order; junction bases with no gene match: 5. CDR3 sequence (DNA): TGTGCCAGCAGGGGGGACAGAACCAATGAGCAGTTCTTC. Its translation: CASRGDRTNEQFF.

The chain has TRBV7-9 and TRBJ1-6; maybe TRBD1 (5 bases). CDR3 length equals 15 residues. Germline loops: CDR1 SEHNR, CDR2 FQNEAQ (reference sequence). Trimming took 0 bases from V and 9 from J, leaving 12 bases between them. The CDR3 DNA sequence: TGTGCCAGCAGCTTAGCAACAGGCCAACGTTCACCCCTCCACTTT. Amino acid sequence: CASSLATGQRSPLHF.

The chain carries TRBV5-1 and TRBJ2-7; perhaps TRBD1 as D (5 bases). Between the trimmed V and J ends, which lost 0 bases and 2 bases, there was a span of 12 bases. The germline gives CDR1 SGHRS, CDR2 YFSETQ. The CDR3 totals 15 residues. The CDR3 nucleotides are TGCGCCAGCAGCTTGGAGCCGGCAGGGCCCTACGAGCAGTACTTC. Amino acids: CASSLEPAGPYEQYF.

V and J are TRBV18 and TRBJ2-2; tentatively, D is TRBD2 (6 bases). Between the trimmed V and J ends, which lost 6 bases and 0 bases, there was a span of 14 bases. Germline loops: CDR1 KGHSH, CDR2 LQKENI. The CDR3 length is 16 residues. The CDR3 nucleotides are TGTGCCAGCTCCAAAGCAGGACTATCGAACACCGGGGAGCTGTTTTTT. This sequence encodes CASSKAGLSNTGELFF.

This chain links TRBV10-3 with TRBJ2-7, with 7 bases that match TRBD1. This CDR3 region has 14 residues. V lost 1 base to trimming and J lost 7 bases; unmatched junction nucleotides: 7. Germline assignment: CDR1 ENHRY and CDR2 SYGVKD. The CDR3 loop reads CAISEYGQAGEQYF. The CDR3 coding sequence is TGTGCCATCAGTGAGTATGGACAGGCCGGGGAGCAGTACTTC.